A single sample is the source of the 5 T cell receptor beta chains below, sequenced in a study of shared clonotypes between healthy human individuals. CD45RO-negative, CCR7-selected cells formed the naive CD8 fraction, which excluded terminally differentiated effector memory CD45RA+ cells. TCRdb's table, derived via immunoSEQ multiplex PCR, lists solely in-frame clones and lacks some. The table includes a few million clones, over 85% detected once. Sequencing was carried out using naive CD8+ T cells from PBMCs. The receptors were gathered from a man between 18 and 29 years old in good health. Some clones in this sample may be carry-over from other donors' samples.

A single count supports this clone. The chain recombines TRBV6-1 with TRBJ1-1; possible D gene TRBD1, 6 bases. This CDR3 region has 14 residues. The V gene's germline CDR1 is MNHNS and CDR2 SASEGT. With 5 bases removed from V and 6 bases from J, the gap between germline ends came to 16 bases. In DNA, the CDR3 is TGTGCCAGCAGTTTGCCCGGGGGCCAGGCTGAAGCTTTCTTT. Its translation is CASSLPGGQAEAFF.

A remark on this clone: Other DNA sequences in this sample translate to the same CDR3. The genes are TRBV7-9 and TRBJ2-5; 9 bases line up with TRBD1. The V segment lost 5 bases and the J segment 3 bases; nucleotides outside the gene matches: 4. The CDR3 covers 14 residues. Germline CDR1 is SEHNR and CDR2 is FQNEAQ (reference sequence). The CDR3 spells CASSPRDREETQYF. The DNA of the CDR3 is TGTGCCAGCAGCCCAAGGGACAGGGAAGAGACCCAGTACTTC.

The DNA of the CDR3 is TGTGCCCTCAGCAAGCCGTACAGGGAGGGCAATCAGCCCCAGCATTTT. This codes for CALSKPYREGNQPQHF. V usage is TRBV9 and J usage is TRBJ1-5; D is perhaps TRBD1 (6 bases). This CDR3 region has 16 residues. Germline V gene lookup returns CDR1 SGDLS and CDR2 YYNGEE. Trimming stripped 10 bases from V and 2 bases from J, with 22 bases between.

The chain has TRBV9 and TRBJ2-6; 7 bases match TRBD2. V lost 7 bases to trimming and J lost 0 bases; unmatched junction nucleotides: 10. The CDR3 has 17 residues. Per germline, CDR1 SGDLS and CDR2 YYNGEE. CDR3 sequence reads: CASRGGAPLSGANVLTF. The CDR3, as DNA: TGTGCCAGCCGGGGAGGGGCCCCCCTCTCTGGGGCCAACGTCCTGACTTTC.

This clone was detected only once. The J gene is TRBJ2-5, the V gene TRBV28; the D gene is possibly TRBD2 (5 bases). The end of the DNA fits TRBJ2-7 better, so the J call may be wrong. The germline CDR1 and CDR2 sequences are MDHEN and SYDVKM. This CDR3 is built from 15 residues. CDR3 residues: CASRRLTGIGYEQYF. CDR3 DNA: TGTGCCAGCAGACGGCTCACGGGAATCGGCTACGAGCAGTACTTC.